The 19 T cell receptor beta chains below come from one sample, sequenced in a study of shared clonotypes between healthy human individuals. Clones were read by immunoSEQ multiplex PCR, and TCRdb kept only the in-frame ones, dropping some. This repertoire shows 100,000 to 120,000 clones, about 70% found once; its top ten account for roughly 25%. Sample: memory CD8+ T cells sorted from blood. Subset reported: CD45RO+ cells pooled with CCR7-negative TemRA cells. Receptors originate from a woman aged 30 to 39 in good health.

The rearrangement links TRBV4-1 to TRBJ2-1; 7 bases map to TRBD2. Germline trimming cut 1 base from V and 2 bases from J; bases unmatched to any gene: 2. Germline V lookup: CDR1 MGHRA, CDR2 YSYEKL. This CDR3 has 15 amino acids. CDR3 residues: CASSQVAGAYNEQFF. The CDR3 bases are TGCGCCAGCAGCCAAGTGGCGGGAGCCTACAATGAGCAGTTCTTC.

This rearrangement joins TRBV14 to TRBJ2-1; 9 nucleotides align to TRBD2. The length of the CDR3 is 16 residues. Per the germline V gene, CDR1 is SGHDN and CDR2 is FVKESK. V dropped 0 bases and J dropped 9; count of bases not matched to a gene: 9. CDR3 loop: CASSQDFSAGGIEQFF. The CDR3 DNA is TGTGCCAGCAGCCAAGATTTCTCAGCGGGAGGAATTGAGCAGTTCTTC. Complete variable domain (other parts from reference TRBV14 and TRBJ2-1): EAGVTQFPSHSVIEKGQTVTLRCDPISGHDNLYWYRRVMGKEIKFLLHFVKESKQDESGMPNNRFLAERTGGTYSTLKVQPAELEDSGVYFCASSQDFSAGGIEQFFGPGTRLTVL.

The chain has TRBV2 and TRBJ1-5; possibly TRBD1 for D (5 bases). Trimming took off 2 bases at V and 7 bases at J, with 9 bases between the two ends. The CDR3 contains 13 residues. Per the germline V gene, CDR1 is SNHLY and CDR2 is FYNNEI. CDR3 amino acids: CASSEQGGQPQHF. CDR3 in DNA: TGTGCCAGCAGTGAACAGGGTGGGCAGCCCCAGCATTTT.

This sequence joins TRBV28 and TRBJ1-3; D might be TRBD1 (6 bases). V dropped 4 bases and J dropped 0 bases, with 10 bases sitting between them. The CDR3 runs 15 residues. Germline-derived CDR1 and CDR2 are MDHEN and SYDVKM. The CDR3 protein is CASSSGGSSGNTIYF. The DNA of the CDR3 is TGTGCCAGCAGTTCCGGGGGCAGCTCTGGAAACACCATATATTTT.

The chain couples TRBV11-2 to TRBJ2-1; D not resolved. CDR3 length: 14 amino acids. V lost 0 bases, J lost 0 bases, and 3 bases lay in between. Germline V gives CDR1 SGHAT, CDR2 FQNNGV. The CDR3 reads CASSLDISYNEQFF. The CDR3, as DNA: TGTGCCAGCAGCTTAGATATCTCCTACAATGAGCAGTTCTTC. The whole variable domain, remainder taken from reference TRBV11-2 and TRBJ2-1, is EAGVAQSPRYKIIEKRQSVAFWCNPISGHATLYWYQQILGQGPKLLIQFQNNGVVDDSQLPKDRFSAERLKGVDSTLKIQPAKLEDSAVYLCASSLDISYNEQFFGPGTRLTVL.

In its sample, this clone was seen a few times. The J gene is TRBJ1-1, the V gene TRBV11-2, with D possibly being TRBD1 (5 bases). Germline CDR1 SGHAT, CDR2 FQNNGV. This CDR3 comprises 14 residues. The germline V and J ends were trimmed by 1 base and 0 bases, with 6 bases remaining between them. CDR3 sequence reads: CASSLAGMNTEAFF. The CDR3 DNA is TGTGCCAGCAGCTTAGCAGGGATGAACACTGAAGCTTTCTTT. The whole variable domain, filled in from reference TRBV11-2 and TRBJ1-1, reads EAGVAQSPRYKIIEKRQSVAFWCNPISGHATLYWYQQILGQGPKLLIQFQNNGVVDDSQLPKDRFSAERLKGVDSTLKIQPAKLEDSAVYLCASSLAGMNTEAFFGQGTRLTVV.

The rearrangement uses TRBV13 and TRBJ1-1; the D is unclear. Trimming shortened V by 3 bases and J by 4 bases, and 21 bases separated the two germline ends. CDR3 length: 17 residues. Germline V gives CDR1 PRHDT, CDR2 FYEKMQ (reference sequence). CDR3 residues: CASSFPGGYGPGTEAFF. DNA of the CDR3: TGTGCCAGCAGCTTCCCCGGTGGGTACGGCCCGGGCACTGAAGCTTTCTTT.

This clone was recorded only once. V is TRBV7-8 and J is TRBJ2-7, with D possibly being TRBD1 or TRBD2 (5 bases each). V was trimmed by 6 bases and J by 6 bases, leaving 18 bases between them. The CDR3 covers 14 residues. Germline V gives CDR1 SGHVS, CDR2 FQNEAQ. The CDR3 nucleotides are TGTGCCAGCAGTTCACGGGACGGGATAAGCGAGCAGTACTTC. Encoded protein: CASSSRDGISEQYF.

The chain couples TRBV11-2 to TRBJ2-1, with TRBD2 identical over 7 bases. V dropped 6 bases and J dropped 3; count of bases not matched to a gene: 2. Germline loops: CDR1 SGHAT, CDR2 FQNNGV. The CDR3 runs 13 residues. The CDR3 DNA reads TGTGCCAGCAGGCGGGAGAACTACAATGAGCAGTTCTTC. Its protein is CASRRENYNEQFF.

This clone has a single count. The V gene is TRBV7-6, the J gene TRBJ2-1; 7 bases fit TRBD2. Germline CDR1 SGHVS, CDR2 FNYEAQ. This CDR3 spans 19 amino acids. The ends lost 5 bases at V and 0 bases at J; junction bases unmatched: 16. Written as DNA, the CDR3 is TGTGCCAGCAGCCTGCGGCCGCGGGAGAGTCCCAGCTCCTACAATGAGCAGTTCTTC. Translation gives CASSLRPRESPSSYNEQFF.

This clone was found many times. This chain's CDR3 is CASSAAGDSYEQYF. In nucleotides, the CDR3 is TGTGCCAGCAGCGCCGCGGGAGACTCCTACGAGCAGTACTTC. The chain couples TRBV9 to TRBJ2-7, with 7 bases lining up with TRBD2. The CDR3 runs 14 residues. The germline CDR1 and CDR2 sequences are SGDLS and YYNGEE. V was clipped by 3 bases and J by 0 bases; unmatched bases: 3. The whole variable domain, remainder taken from reference TRBV9 and TRBJ2-7, is DSGVTQTPKHLITATGQRVTLRCSPRSGDLSVYWYQQSLDQGLQFLIQYYNGEERAKGNILERFSAQQFPDLHSELNLSSLELGDSALYFCASSAAGDSYEQYFGPGTRLTVT.

This clone was detected once. This chain joins TRBV7-8 and TRBJ1-3; no reliable D call. The CDR3 spans 15 residues. The ends were cut back, 1 base at V and 0 bases at J, with 7 bases in the middle. CDR1 is SGHVS, CDR2 FQNEAQ, per germline. CDR3 in amino acids: CASSLVRASGNTIYF. The CDR3 DNA follows: TGTGCCAGCAGCTTAGTTCGGGCCTCTGGAAACACCATATATTTT.

The chain recombines TRBV25-1 with TRBJ2-5; TRBD1 agrees at 8 bases. The J call is doubtful: the DNA matches TRBJ2-7 better. CDR1 is MGHDK, CDR2 SYGVNS, per germline. There are 15 residues in the CDR3. The CDR3 region has the DNA TGTGCCAGCAGTGGGGGGAGGACAGGGTTCTACGAGCAGTACTTC. Protein product: CASSGGRTGFYEQYF.

This chain connects TRBV5-4 to TRBJ2-1, with 9 bases that match TRBD1. The CDR3 loop spans 15 amino acids. Germline V gene data show CDR1 as SGHNT and CDR2 as YYREEE (reference sequence). The V segment lost 5 bases and the J segment 7 bases; nucleotides outside the gene matches: 10. CDR3 nucleotide sequence: TGTGCCAGCAGGGATGCGGGACAGGGTACGAATGAGCAGTTCTTC. It encodes CASRDAGQGTNEQFF. Full variable domain (rest looked up from reference TRBV5-4 and TRBJ2-1): ETGVTQSPTHLIKTRGQQVTLRCSSQSGHNTVSWYQQALGQGPQFIFQYYREEENGRGNFPPRFSGLQFPNYSSELNVNALELDDSALYLCASRDAGQGTNEQFFGPGTRLTVL.

The V and J genes are TRBV6-6 and TRBJ2-7, with D unresolved. The CDR3 loop spans 12 amino acids. V lost 6 bases and J 3 bases, leaving 9 bases between the germline ends. Germline CDR1 reads MNHNY; CDR2 reads SVGAGI (reference sequence). The DNA of the CDR3 is TGTGCCAGCAGCCTAAGCCGCTACGAGCAGTACTTC. It encodes CASSLSRYEQYF.

The chain has TRBV11-1 and TRBJ2-7; D unclear. There are 14 residues in the CDR3. Germline-derived CDR1 and CDR2 are SGHAT and FQDESV (reference sequence). V gave up 3 bases and J gave up 4 bases, with 13 bases separating them. The CDR3 DNA reads as TGTGCCAGCAGCTTGGATGGGTCCGGATACGAGCAGTACTTC. Amino acid sequence: CASSLDGSGYEQYF.

The CDR3 protein is CASSVGQLNTEAFF. Written as DNA, the CDR3 is TGTGCCAGCAGCGTGGGACAGTTGAACACTGAAGCTTTCTTT. The chain joins TRBV9 to TRBJ1-1; TRBD1 aligns across 7 bases. Unmatched junction bases numbered 1, after V lost 2 bases and J lost 0 bases. CDR1 is SGDLS and CDR2 is YYNGEE in the germline V gene. The length of the CDR3 is 14 residues.

This chain uses TRBV29-1 with TRBJ1-2, with D unresolved. Germline V gene lookup returns CDR1 SQVTM and CDR2 ANQGSEA. V shed 2 bases and J shed 8 bases, with 15 bases lying between them. This CDR3 region has 13 residues. The CDR3 bases are TGCAGCGTTGAAAGCTCCTATGCGGGAGGCTACACCTTC. It specifies CSVESSYAGGYTF. Complete variable domain (other parts from reference TRBV29-1 and TRBJ1-2): SAVISQKPSRDICQRGTSLTIQCQVDSQVTMMFWYRQQPGQSLTLIATANQGSEATYESGFVIDKFPISRPNLTFSTLTVSNMSPEDSSIYLCSVESSYAGGYTFGSGTRLTVV.

This clone showed up just a few times. V gene TRBV29-1 combines with J gene TRBJ2-2, with D perhaps TRBD1 or TRBD2 (5 bases each). This CDR3 comprises 12 residues. CDR1 is SQVTM, CDR2 ANQGSEA, per germline. V was clipped by 7 bases and J by 0 bases, with 6 bases between them. The CDR3 DNA is TGCAGCGGGGACGCGAACACCGGGGAGCTGTTTTTT. Encoded protein: CSGDANTGELFF.